Listed below are T cell receptor beta chains from one sample, sequenced in a study of cytomegalovirus exposure and HLA in healthy donors. Repertoires were generated with immunoSEQ multiplex PCR, while TCRdb's copy carries only in-frame clones and drops some. The repertoire holds about 72,000 clones, around three quarters seen once, with around 3.7% in the top ten. The sample consisted of PBMCs. The origin of the receptors is a man in his forties in good health and CMV-seronegative. CDR3s include the opening cysteine and the closing phenylalanine or tryptophan. The D gene is left open where the match is weak. The size of a clone is reported for some rows only, either as once, few or many, or as a class for expanded clones.

v_gene: TRBV11-2; abundance: few; j_gene: TRBJ2-7; d_gene: TRBD2; CDR3aa: CASSLVSGGESYEQYF; CDR3nt: TGTGCCAGCAGCTTAGTCTCGGGGGGGGAGTCCTACGAGCAGTACTTC
v_gene: TRBV6-6; abundance: once; j_gene: TRBJ1-3; d_gene: .; CDR3aa: CASSYPHSGNTIYF; CDR3nt: TGTGCCAGCAGTTACCCCCACTCTGGAAACACCATATATTTT
v_gene: TRBV7-3; abundance: .; j_gene: TRBJ2-2; d_gene: .; CDR3aa: CASSPNLSGGELFF; CDR3nt: TGTGCCAGCAGCCCTAATCTATCAGGCGGGGAGCTGTTTTTT
v_gene: TRBV13; abundance: .; j_gene: TRBJ2-7; d_gene: TRBD2; CDR3aa: CASSLGWTSGGYEQYF; CDR3nt: TGTGCCAGCAGCTTAGGCTGGACTAGCGGGGGATACGAGCAGTACTTC
v_gene: TRBV7-2; abundance: .; j_gene: TRBJ1-1; d_gene: .; CDR3aa: CASSFPPSEAFF; CDR3nt: TGTGCCAGCAGCTTCCCCCCTTCTGAAGCTTTCTTT
v_gene: TRBV11-2; abundance: .; j_gene: TRBJ2-1; d_gene: .; CDR3aa: CASIFGGGGEQFF; CDR3nt: TGTGCCAGCATTTTCGGGGGAGGGGGGGAGCAGTTCTTC
v_gene: TRBV4-1; abundance: once; j_gene: TRBJ2-2; d_gene: .; CDR3aa: CASSRTQGPNTGELFF; CDR3nt: TGCGCCAGCAGCCGAACACAGGGACCGAACACCGGGGAGCTGTTTTTT
v_gene: TRBV6-8; abundance: .; j_gene: TRBJ1-4; d_gene: .; CDR3aa: CASRPPGQKKGKLFF; CDR3nt: TGTGCCAGCAGACCCCCAGGACAAAAAAAGGGAAAACTGTTTTTT
v_gene: TRBV7-3; abundance: .; j_gene: TRBJ1-2; d_gene: .; CDR3aa: CASSPKLTGYYNLGYDGYTF; CDR3nt: TGTGCCAGCAGCCCAAAACTTACAGGATACTACAACTTGGGGTACGATGGCTACACCTTC
v_gene: TRBV7-9; abundance: .; j_gene: TRBJ1-1; d_gene: .; CDR3aa: CASSPLGFQNTEAFF; CDR3nt: TGTGCCAGCAGCCCACTAGGTTTCCAGAACACTGAAGCTTTCTTT
v_gene: TRBV6-5; abundance: .; j_gene: TRBJ2-1; d_gene: TRBD1; CDR3aa: CASRQGTGGWQFF; CDR3nt: TGTGCCAGCAGACAAGGGACAGGAGGATGGCAGTTCTTC
v_gene: TRBV5-1; abundance: .; j_gene: TRBJ1-3; d_gene: TRBD1; CDR3aa: CASSLGQGAGNTIYF; CDR3nt: TGCGCCAGCAGTCTCGGACAGGGTGCCGGAAACACCATATATTTT
v_gene: TRBV6-5; abundance: .; j_gene: TRBJ2-3; d_gene: TRBD2; CDR3aa: CASRRTSGYTDTQYF; CDR3nt: TGTGCCAGCAGAAGGACTAGCGGTTACACAGATACGCAGTATTTT
v_gene: TRBV2; abundance: .; j_gene: TRBJ1-5; d_gene: TRBD1; CDR3aa: CASKRDSISNQPQHF; CDR3nt: TGTGCCAGCAAGAGGGACAGTATCAGCAATCAGCCCCAGCATTTT
v_gene: TRBV25-1; abundance: .; j_gene: TRBJ2-2; d_gene: .; CDR3aa: CASSDGGGANTGELFF; CDR3nt: TGTGCCAGCAGTGACGGAGGAGGGGCGAACACCGGGGAGCTGTTTTTT
v_gene: TRBV7-9; abundance: .; j_gene: TRBJ1-1; d_gene: .; CDR3aa: CASSHDREWSEAFF; CDR3nt: TGTGCCAGCAGCCATGACAGAGAATGGTCTGAAGCTTTCTTT
v_gene: TRBV28; abundance: .; j_gene: TRBJ1-5; d_gene: .; CDR3aa: CASSLWGGASDNQPQHF; CDR3nt: TGTGCCAGCAGTTTATGGGGGGGGGCGTCGGACAATCAGCCCCAGCATTTT
v_gene: TRBV29-1; abundance: .; j_gene: TRBJ2-7; d_gene: TRBD1; CDR3aa: CSVLGTDVTYEQYF; CDR3nt: TGCAGCGTTCTCGGGACAGATGTCACCTACGAGCAGTACTTC
v_gene: TRBV7-2; abundance: .; j_gene: TRBJ2-6; d_gene: .; CDR3aa: CAGETVSGANVLTF; CDR3nt: TGTGCCGGAGAAACGGTCTCTGGGGCCAACGTCCTGACTTTC
v_gene: TRBV7-9; abundance: .; j_gene: TRBJ1-6; d_gene: .; CDR3aa: CASSWEGPRFPLHF; CDR3nt: TGTGCCAGCAGTTGGGAGGGACCGCGTTTCCCCCTCCACTTT
v_gene: TRBV18; abundance: .; j_gene: TRBJ1-4; d_gene: TRBD1; CDR3aa: CASSQTGQGSNEKLFF; CDR3nt: TGTGCCAGCTCACAAACAGGACAGGGATCTAATGAAAAACTGTTTTTT
v_gene: TRBV6-5; abundance: few; j_gene: TRBJ1-5; d_gene: .; CDR3aa: CASSYTDSNQPQHF; CDR3nt: TGTGCCAGCAGTTATACAGATAGCAATCAGCCCCAGCATTTT
v_gene: TRBV5-1; abundance: .; j_gene: TRBJ1-5; d_gene: TRBD1; CDR3aa: CASSRTGESNQPQHF; CDR3nt: TGCGCCAGCAGCCGGACAGGGGAGAGCAATCAGCCCCAGCATTTT
v_gene: TRBV10-1; abundance: .; j_gene: TRBJ1-1; d_gene: .; CDR3aa: CASSLGLDTEAFF; CDR3nt: TGCGCCAGCAGTCTCGGACTGGACACTGAAGCTTTCTTT
v_gene: TRBV7-7; abundance: .; j_gene: TRBJ2-1; d_gene: .; CDR3aa: CASSPGGFYNEQFF; CDR3nt: TGTGCTAGCAGCCCCGGAGGTTTCTACAATGAGCAGTTCTTC
v_gene: TRBV5-4; abundance: .; j_gene: TRBJ1-4; d_gene: TRBD1; CDR3aa: CASSLGGQGAPNEKLFF; CDR3nt: TGTGCCAGCAGCTTGGGGGGACAGGGGGCACCCAATGAAAAACTGTTTTTT
v_gene: TRBV7-8; abundance: .; j_gene: TRBJ2-7; d_gene: .; CDR3aa: CASSLGRRGSYEQYF; CDR3nt: TGTGCCAGCAGCTTAGGGCGCCGGGGTTCCTACGAGCAGTACTTC
v_gene: TRBV9; abundance: once; j_gene: TRBJ2-7; d_gene: .; CDR3aa: CASSVGRADEQYF; CDR3nt: TGTGCCAGCAGCGTAGGCAGGGCGGATGAGCAGTACTTC
v_gene: TRBV5-1; abundance: .; j_gene: TRBJ2-3; d_gene: .; CDR3aa: CASSFLTGRTDTQYF; CDR3nt: TGCGCCAGCAGCTTCCTGACAGGGAGGACAGATACGCAGTATTTT
v_gene: TRBV6-5; abundance: few; j_gene: TRBJ2-7; d_gene: TRBD1; CDR3aa: CASSATGEEQYF; CDR3nt: TGTGCCAGCAGTGCCACAGGGGAAGAGCAGTACTTC
v_gene: TRBV7-9; abundance: .; j_gene: TRBJ1-2; d_gene: TRBD1; CDR3aa: CASSQRDRGNYGYTF; CDR3nt: TGTGCCAGCAGCCAAAGGGACAGGGGTAACTATGGCTACACCTTC
v_gene: TRBV10-1; abundance: .; j_gene: TRBJ2-7; d_gene: .; CDR3aa: CASSMDSTSYEQYF; CDR3nt: TGCGCCAGCAGTATGGACAGTACCTCCTACGAGCAGTACTTC
v_gene: TRBV6-6; abundance: few; j_gene: TRBJ1-5; d_gene: .; CDR3aa: CASSSVDSSNQPQHF; CDR3nt: TGTGCCAGCAGTTCGGTGGACAGCAGCAATCAGCCCCAGCATTTT
v_gene: TRBV6-5; abundance: .; j_gene: TRBJ1-2; d_gene: .; CDR3aa: CASSIRDTDGYTF; CDR3nt: TGTGCCAGCAGTATCAGGGATACGGATGGCTACACCTTC
v_gene: TRBV5-1; abundance: .; j_gene: TRBJ2-2; d_gene: .; CDR3aa: CASSLGADTGELFF; CDR3nt: TGCGCCAGCAGCTTGGGTGCAGACACCGGGGAGCTGTTTTTT
v_gene: TRBV4-1; abundance: .; j_gene: TRBJ1-1; d_gene: .; CDR3aa: CASSHPGRRNTEAFF; CDR3nt: TGCGCCAGCAGCCACCCCGGGAGGCGGAACACTGAAGCTTTCTTT
v_gene: TRBV2; abundance: few; j_gene: TRBJ2-3; d_gene: TRBD1; CDR3aa: CASSPGQARRTDTQYF; CDR3nt: TGTGCCAGCAGTCCTGGACAGGCCCGACGCACAGATACGCAGTATTTT
v_gene: TRBV7-3; abundance: .; j_gene: TRBJ2-5; d_gene: TRBD1; CDR3aa: CASSLEGTGRKTQYF; CDR3nt: TGTGCCAGCAGCTTAGAGGGGACAGGGCGAAAGACCCAGTACTTC
v_gene: TRBV5-4; abundance: .; j_gene: TRBJ2-2; d_gene: .; CDR3aa: CASSLQRLNTGELFF; CDR3nt: TGTGCCAGCAGCTTGCAGCGCCTTAACACCGGGGAGCTGTTTTTT
v_gene: TRBV7-9; abundance: .; j_gene: TRBJ1-6; d_gene: .; CDR3aa: CASSLETENSPLHF; CDR3nt: TGTGCCAGCAGCTTAGAGACAGAAAATTCACCCCTCCACTTT
v_gene: TRBV7-2; abundance: .; j_gene: TRBJ1-2; d_gene: .; CDR3aa: CASSLDRLSGYTF; CDR3nt: TGTGCCAGCAGCTTAGACCGGTTATCCGGCTACACCTTC
v_gene: TRBV5-8; abundance: .; j_gene: TRBJ2-5; d_gene: .; CDR3aa: CASSLPGRKGEQYF; CDR3nt: TGTGCCAGCAGCTTACCAGGCCGAAAGGGAGAGCAGTACTTC
v_gene: TRBV6-6; abundance: .; j_gene: TRBJ1-5; d_gene: TRBD1; CDR3aa: CASSYGQGRQPQHF; CDR3nt: TGTGCCAGCAGTTACGGACAGGGACGTCAGCCCCAGCATTTT
v_gene: TRBV7-7; abundance: .; j_gene: TRBJ2-3; d_gene: TRBD1; CDR3aa: CASSLDRGSVTDTQYF; CDR3nt: TGTGCTAGCAGCTTGGACAGGGGATCCGTCACAGATACGCAGTATTTT
v_gene: TRBV6-1; abundance: medium-sized; j_gene: TRBJ2-2; d_gene: TRBD1; CDR3aa: CASRDGQGDTGELFF; CDR3nt: TGTGCCAGCAGAGACGGACAGGGGGACACCGGGGAGCTGTTTTTT
v_gene: TRBV5-6; abundance: .; j_gene: TRBJ2-1; d_gene: TRBD2; CDR3aa: CASSRRTSGGMNEQFF; CDR3nt: TGTGCCAGCAGCAGAAGGACTAGCGGGGGGATGAATGAGCAGTTCTTC
v_gene: TRBV7-9; abundance: .; j_gene: TRBJ2-7; d_gene: TRBD1; CDR3aa: CSSSLGGTGSGGEQYF; CDR3nt: TGTTCCAGCAGCTTAGGGGGGACAGGGAGCGGAGGCGAGCAGTACTTC
v_gene: TRBV7-3; abundance: .; j_gene: TRBJ1-1; d_gene: .; CDR3aa: CASSPNQATEAFF; CDR3nt: TGTGCCAGCAGCCCGAACCAGGCCACTGAAGCTTTCTTT
v_gene: TRBV30; abundance: .; j_gene: TRBJ2-5; d_gene: .; CDR3aa: CAWSVIRRAETQYF; CDR3nt: TGTGCCTGGAGTGTAATCCGCAGGGCAGAGACCCAGTACTTC
v_gene: TRBV9; abundance: .; j_gene: TRBJ1-1; d_gene: .; CDR3aa: CASSARGATEAFF; CDR3nt: TGTGCCAGCAGCGCCCGGGGGGCCACTGAAGCTTTCTTT
v_gene: TRBV5-1; abundance: .; j_gene: TRBJ1-6; d_gene: .; CDR3aa: CASSPNSDNSPLHF; CDR3nt: TGCGCCAGCAGCCCGAACAGTGATAATTCACCCCTCCACTTT
v_gene: TRBV19; abundance: few; j_gene: TRBJ1-3; d_gene: .; CDR3aa: CASSIHRLKDSGNTIYF; CDR3nt: TGTGCCAGTAGTATCCACAGGCTGAAAGATTCTGGAAACACCATATATTTT
v_gene: TRBV5-4; abundance: .; j_gene: TRBJ1-4; d_gene: TRBD1; CDR3aa: CATGQDGEKLFF; CDR3nt: TGTGCCACCGGACAGGACGGTGAAAAACTGTTTTTT
v_gene: TRBV30; abundance: .; j_gene: TRBJ1-1; d_gene: TRBD1; CDR3aa: CAWSPQRTGGRAFF; CDR3nt: TGTGCCTGGAGTCCCCAGCGGACAGGGGGGAGAGCTTTCTTT
v_gene: TRBV7-2; abundance: few; j_gene: TRBJ2-7; d_gene: TRBD1; CDR3aa: CASSSWTGETYEQYF; CDR3nt: TGTGCCAGCAGCTCATGGACAGGGGAGACCTACGAGCAGTACTTC
v_gene: TRBV5-4; abundance: .; j_gene: TRBJ2-1; d_gene: .; CDR3aa: CASSLPGGSGNEQFF; CDR3nt: TGTGCCAGCAGCCTTCCAGGCGGGTCAGGCAATGAGCAGTTCTTC
v_gene: TRBV7-9; abundance: .; j_gene: TRBJ2-1; d_gene: TRBD2; CDR3aa: CASSSTSGVSYNEQFF; CDR3nt: TGTGCCAGCAGCTCGACTAGCGGGGTCTCCTACAATGAGCAGTTCTTC